Reported below is one T cell receptor beta chain. Its antigen is unknown. This sample is drawn from a study of T cell responses to AZD1222 COVID-19 vaccine. Overall study results and limits: A rise in Spike-specific TCR breadth and depth followed two AZD1222 doses.

TCRdb keeps only in-frame clones here, not all; method: immunoSEQ multiplex PCR. The sample has roughly 77,000 clones; just over 90% are singletons. CDR3 length: 18 residues. The J segment lost 4 bases and the V segment lost 0 bases, leaving 11 bases of the junction unmatched. The genes are TRBV23-1 and TRBJ2-2; TRBD1 matches at 7 bases. TRBV23-1 is designated an ORF whose function remains uncertain. Sequencing was performed on peripheral blood, taken 28 days after the second AZD1222 dose. This clonotype was sampled from an adult who received the AZD1222 COVID-19 vaccine. DNA of the CDR3: TGCGCCAGCAGTCAATCTGGAGACAGGGATCGAAGCACCGGGGAGCTGTTTTTT. Its translation is CASSQSGDRDRSTGELFF.